The 21 T cell receptor beta chains given below trace back to one sample, sequenced in a study of T cells in localized non-small cell lung cancer. The method was immunoSEQ multiplex PCR; TCRdb's version includes in-frame clones alone and lacks a portion of them. The sample carries tens of thousands of clones, around 83% recorded once. The sequencing here drew on peripheral blood, taken before any cancer treatment. Receptors were obtained from a woman aged 18-55 years with stage III lung adenocarcinoma.

The J gene is TRBJ2-3, the V gene TRBV11-1; unclear D gene. The CDR3 consists of 14 residues. Germline values: CDR1 SGHAT, CDR2 FQDESV (reference sequence). Between the trimmed V and J ends, which lost 1 base and 1 base, there was a span of 6 bases. The CDR3 DNA follows: TGTGCCAGCAGCTTAGGGCCACGCACAGATACGCAGTATTTT. Translating it yields CASSLGPRTDTQYF.

The V gene is TRBV11-2, the J gene TRBJ1-6; no firm D call. CDR1 is SGHAT and CDR2 is FQNNGV in the germline V gene. This CDR3 spans 13 amino acids. Trimming left V 1 base short and J 10 bases short, with 8 bases between. The CDR3 DNA reads TGTGCCAGCAGCTTAGCAGTGGGCTCACCCCTCCACTTT. It yields the protein CASSLAVGSPLHF.

The chain joins TRBV7-2 to TRBJ1-2; 7 nucleotides align to TRBD1. The junction had 3 bases not matched to a gene; V was cut back by 3 bases and J by 2 bases. Germline V CDR1 and CDR2: SGHTA, FQGNSA. The length of the CDR3 is 14 residues. The CDR3 bases are TGTGCCAGCAGCTTGGAGGGGGCGAACTATGGCTACACCTTC. Its protein is CASSLEGANYGYTF. Together with reference TRBV7-2 and TRBJ1-2, the CDR3 gives the full variable domain: GAGVSQSPSNKVTEKGKDVELRCDPISGHTALYWYRQSLGQGLEFLIYFQGNSAPDKSGLPSDRFSAERTGGSVSTLTIQRTQQEDSAVYLCASSLEGANYGYTFGSGTRLTVV.

V gene TRBV2 combines with J gene TRBJ1-2; D not resolved. The germline gives CDR1 SNHLY, CDR2 FYNNEI. The CDR3 is 12 residues long. Trimming shortened V by 8 bases and J by 2 bases, and 9 bases separated the two germline ends. CDR3 region: CASGAANYGYTF. CDR3 sequence (DNA): TGTGCCAGCGGCGCAGCAAACTATGGCTACACCTTC.

By share, this clone counts as medium-sized (0.01 to 0.1%). The chain is built from TRBV4-2 and TRBJ2-7; D assignment may be TRBD1 or TRBD2 (6 bases each). Germline V CDR1 and CDR2: LGHNA, YNFKEQ. The ends were cut back, 4 bases at V and 6 bases at J, with 13 bases in the middle. The CDR3 runs 13 residues. The DNA for the CDR3 is TGTGCCAGCAGCCGTAAGGGGGGTTCCGAGCAGTACTTC. It yields the protein CASSRKGGSEQYF.

The chain joins TRBV9 to TRBJ2-2, with 9 bases identical to TRBD2. The V gene end was trimmed by 2 bases and the J gene end by 3 bases; junction bases not matched to a gene: 5. CDR1 and CDR2 (germline): SGDLS, YYNGEE. This CDR3 spans 16 amino acids. The CDR3 loop reads CASSVGSGGDTGELFF. CDR3 DNA sequence: TGTGCCAGCAGCGTTGGTAGCGGGGGCGACACCGGGGAGCTGTTTTTT.

V usage is TRBV18 and J usage is TRBJ2-5, with D perhaps matching TRBD2 (8 bases). V lost 3 bases and J 4 bases, leaving 15 bases between the germline ends. CDR1 KGHSH and CDR2 LQKENI come from the germline V gene. The CDR3 consists of 15 residues. The CDR3 loop reads CASSPGQAGGETQYF. As DNA, the CDR3 is TGTGCCAGCTCACCCGGACAGGCGGGAGGAGAGACCCAGTACTTC. Filled out from reference TRBV18 and TRBJ2-5, the complete variable domain reads NAGVMQNPRHLVRRRGQEARLRCSPMKGHSHVYWYRQLPEEGLKFMVYLQKENIIDESGMPKERFSAEFPKEGPSILRIQQVVRGDSAAYFCASSPGQAGGETQYFGPGTRLLVL.

V usage is TRBV15 and J usage is TRBJ2-6, with D possibly TRBD1 on 5 matching bases. Germline CDR1 and CDR2: LNHNV and YYDKDF (reference sequence). V lost 0 bases and J lost 1, with 7 bases in between. The CDR3 covers 16 residues. CDR3 coding DNA: TGTGCCACCAGCAGAGACCACAGGTCTGGGGCCAACGTCCTGACTTTC. Translation: CATSRDHRSGANVLTF.

The chain has TRBV27 and TRBJ1-6; 7 bases line up with TRBD1. Per the germline V gene, CDR1 is MNHEY and CDR2 is SMNVEV (reference sequence). J was trimmed by 7 bases and V by 3 bases; bases with no gene match: 3. This CDR3 is 14 amino acids long. The CDR3 DNA reads as TGTGCCAGCAGTTTGGCGACAGGGAATTCACCCCTCCACTTT. Protein: CASSLATGNSPLHF.

The chain has TRBV27 and TRBJ2-2, with 14 bases matching TRBD2. Trimming cost V 10 bases and J 5 bases; bases outside gene matches: 6. The CDR3 sequence is 15 residues long. The germline CDR1 and CDR2 sequences are MNHEY and SMNVEV (reference sequence). Written as DNA, the CDR3 is TGTGCCACCGCCCGACTAGCGGGGGGGACCGGGGAGCTGTTTTTT. Translated: CATARLAGGTGELFF.

The V gene is TRBV6-1, the J gene TRBJ1-2, with D maybe TRBD1 (5 bases). Between the trimmed V and J ends, which lost 2 bases and 8 bases, there was a span of 18 bases. This CDR3 is 15 amino acids long. Germline V lookup: CDR1 MNHNS, CDR2 SASEGT. CDR3 sequence reads: CASSERLRGVGGYTF. In DNA form, the CDR3 reads TGTGCCAGCAGTGAAAGGTTGAGAGGGGTGGGAGGCTACACCTTC.

The rearrangement uses TRBV7-7 and TRBJ2-3; no clear D. The V end was cut by 3 bases, the J end by 5 bases, with 9 bases between. The CDR3 is 13 amino acids. Germline CDR1 SSHAT, CDR2 FNYEAQ (reference sequence). CDR3 DNA sequence: TGTGCCAGCAGCTTCAAGCCCGGAGATACGCAGTATTTT. Translated: CASSFKPGDTQYF.

J is TRBJ1-1 and V is TRBV5-1; maybe TRBD1 (5 bases). The CDR3 loop spans 14 amino acids. CDR1 and CDR2 from the germline V gene are SGHRS and YFSETQ. V was shortened by 1 base and J by 3 bases, with 10 bases between the two germline ends. CDR3 in DNA: TGCGCCAGCAGCTTGAAGCGGGACTACACTGAAGCTTTCTTT. Encoded protein: CASSLKRDYTEAFF.

The chain carries TRBV6-7 and TRBJ1-5; D possibly corresponds to TRBD1 (6 bases). TRBV6-7 is designated an ORF whose function remains uncertain. The ends were cut back, 4 bases at V and 0 bases at J, with 19 bases in the middle. This CDR3 is built from 18 residues. The CDR3 DNA sequence: TGTGCCAGCAGTTCCCCGGCAGGGGACCATTATAGCAATCAGCCCCAGCATTTT. Translating it yields CASSSPAGDHYSNQPQHF.

The J gene is TRBJ2-6, the V gene TRBV13; D is unresolved. The germline V and J ends were trimmed by 5 bases and 0 bases, with 11 bases remaining between them. Germline V gene data show CDR1 as PRHDT and CDR2 as FYEKMQ (reference sequence). CDR3 length equals 16 residues. The CDR3 here is CASSHEGPSGANVLTF. CDR3 nucleotides: TGTGCCAGCAGCCATGAAGGGCCCTCTGGGGCCAACGTCCTGACTTTC.

The rearrangement joins TRBV29-1 to TRBJ1-5, with D perhaps matching TRBD1 (6 bases). The CDR3 consists of 12 residues. Trimming removed 4 bases at V and 4 bases at J, with 8 bases between. From germline, CDR1 is SQVTM and CDR2 ANQGSEA. CDR3 coding DNA: TGCAGCGTTGGGACAGAAAATCAGCCCCAGCATTTT. Protein: CSVGTENQPQHF.

This clone was detected only a few times. V is TRBV2 and J is TRBJ1-2; D remains unclear. Germline lookup yields CDR1 SNHLY and CDR2 FYNNEI. The V end was cut by 7 bases, the J end by 3 bases, with 15 bases between. There are 14 residues in the CDR3. The CDR3 DNA sequence: TGTGCCAGCACTTCCGGGGTTGGGGACTATGGCTACACCTTC. Amino acids: CASTSGVGDYGYTF.

The rearrangement joins TRBV5-1 to TRBJ1-2; tentative D call: TRBD1 (6 bases). In germline, CDR1 is SGHRS, CDR2 YFSETQ. With 6 bases removed from V and 5 bases from J, the gap between germline ends came to 14 bases. This CDR3 is built from 13 residues. The CDR3, as DNA: TGCGCCAGCAACCCCGGACAGTCGTATGGCTACACCTTC. Translated, it gives CASNPGQSYGYTF.

This rearrangement joins TRBV5-1 to TRBJ1-1; D ambiguous. Germline CDR1 and CDR2: SGHRS and YFSETQ. CDR3 length: 13 amino acids. Trimming took off 4 bases at V and 7 bases at J, with 14 bases between the two ends. CDR3 in DNA: TGCGCCAGCAGCCCTGTGGTTAGAGTTGAAGCTTTCTTT. It codes for CASSPVVRVEAFF.

The rearrangement joins TRBV6-6 to TRBJ1-2; D is undetermined. The CDR3 is 13 residues long. V gave up 5 bases and J gave up 2 bases, with 9 bases separating them. Germline V gives CDR1 MNHNY, CDR2 SVGAGI (reference sequence). CDR3 in amino acids: CASSPNSNYGYTF. The CDR3 DNA sequence: TGTGCCAGCAGTCCCAACAGCAACTATGGCTACACCTTC.

This chain joins TRBV7-2 and TRBJ2-2; D is ambiguous. CDR1 SGHTA and CDR2 FQGNSA come from the germline V gene. This CDR3 is 14 amino acids long. The V gene lost 2 bases and the J gene lost 6 bases, with 10 bases spanning the gap. CDR3 loop: CASSLLSGAGELFF. The CDR3 DNA sequence: TGTGCCAGCAGCTTATTGTCGGGCGCCGGGGAGCTGTTTTTT.